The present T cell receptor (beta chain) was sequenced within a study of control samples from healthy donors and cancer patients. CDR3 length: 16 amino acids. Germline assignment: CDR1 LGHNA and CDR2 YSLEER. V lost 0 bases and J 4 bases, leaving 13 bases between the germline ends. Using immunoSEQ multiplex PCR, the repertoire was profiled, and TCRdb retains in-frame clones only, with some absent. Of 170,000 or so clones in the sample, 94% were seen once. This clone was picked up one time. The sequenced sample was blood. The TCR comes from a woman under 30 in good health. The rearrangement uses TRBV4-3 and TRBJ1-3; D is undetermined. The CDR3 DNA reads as TGCGCCAGCAGCCAAGATCTCGAGACTCCAGGAAACACCATATATTTT. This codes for CASSQDLETPGNTIYF.